These 9 T cell receptor beta chains came from one sample sequenced in a study of T cells after yellow fever vaccination. TCRdb used MiXCR to reprocess the 5' RACE reads, holding one entry per CDR3 protein. The table has about 53,000 distinct CDR3 sequences, approximately 6.5% seen once. The sample was CD8+ T cells sorted from PBMCs, taken on the day of the first yellow fever vaccination. The receptors derive from a man aged 18 to 29 who received the YFV17D yellow fever vaccine.

This clonotype was counted ten times or more. The genes are TRBV5-6 and TRBJ1-2; TRBD1 is a possible D gene (5 bases). Trimming removed 3 bases at V and 8 bases at J, with 14 bases between. Germline-derived CDR1 and CDR2 are SGHDT and YYEEEE. CDR3 length: 13 amino acids. Here the CDR3 DNA reads TGTGCCAGCAGCTGGAGTGCGGGGGACGGCTACACCTTC. Its translation is CASSWSAGDGYTF.

In this sample, this clonotype turned up many times. The gene calls are TRBV11-2 and TRBJ2-2; 8 bases agree with TRBD1. Germline CDR1 SGHAT, CDR2 FQNNGV. The CDR3 contains 16 residues. The V and J ends lost 1 base and 3 bases, in that order; junction bases with no gene match: 4. The CDR3 DNA reads TGTGCCAGCAGCTTAGGGGGGACAGGCGACACCGGGGAGCTGTTTTTT. This sequence encodes CASSLGGTGDTGELFF.

This clonotype was seen repeatedly, ten times or more. The J gene is TRBJ2-3, the V gene TRBV20-1, with 9 bases lining up with TRBD2. The V gene's germline CDR1 is DFQATT and CDR2 SNEGSKA (reference sequence). J lost 5 bases, V lost 0 bases, and 6 bases had no gene match. The CDR3 extends over 15 amino acids. CDR3 in amino acids: CSARERTSAGDTQYF. In nucleotides, the CDR3 is TGCAGTGCTAGAGAAAGGACTAGCGCGGGAGATACGCAGTATTTT.

This clonotype was recorded at least ten times. The gene calls are TRBV12-3 or TRBV12-4 and TRBJ1-6, with unresolved D. V lost 3 bases to trimming and J lost 5 bases, with 8 bases between them. The CDR3 contains 14 residues. CDR3 coding DNA: TGTGCCAGCAGTTTGGAGGCCGATAATTCACCCCTCCACTTT. The encoded protein is CASSLEADNSPLHF.

This clonotype was counted only a few times. V is TRBV20-1 and J is TRBJ2-1; a weak D match, TRBD1 (6 bases). Germline V gene sequence: CDR1 DFQATT, CDR2 SNEGSKA (reference sequence). The CDR3 has 14 amino acids. Deletions cut 0 bases from V and 5 bases from J, with 11 bases between. The CDR3, as DNA: TGCAGTGCTAGAGATGTCTCAGGGGACAATGAGCAGTTCTTC. This encodes CSARDVSGDNEQFF.

This CDR3 reads CASSYTPDFVAGDTDTQYF. The CDR3 DNA is TGTGCCAGCAGTTACACGCCGGATTTTGTGGCGGGAGACACAGATACGCAGTATTTT. The chain couples TRBV6-5 to TRBJ2-3; 7 bases align to TRBD2. The CDR3 has 19 residues. Unmatched junction bases numbered 16, after V lost 2 bases and J lost 2 bases. Germline V lookup: CDR1 MNHEY, CDR2 SVGAGI.

The table lists this clonotype with many counts. The chain joins TRBV4-2 to TRBJ2-5, with TRBD2 matching over 13 bases. The CDR3 sequence is 19 residues long. Trimming at V came to 4 bases and at J to 0 bases, leaving 11 bases not matched to a gene. The germline CDR1 and CDR2 sequences are LGHNA and YNFKEQ. This CDR3 is CASSRWGTSGAKDQETQYF. In nucleotides, the CDR3 is TGTGCCAGCAGCCGTTGGGGGACTAGCGGGGCTAAGGACCAAGAGACCCAGTACTTC.

This clonotype was seen only a few times. The chain links TRBV19 to TRBJ2-7, with 7 bases matching TRBD1. Per the germline V gene, CDR1 is LNHDA and CDR2 is SQIVND (reference sequence). V lost 7 bases to trimming and J lost 2 bases; unmatched junction nucleotides: 5. The CDR3 is 13 residues long. The CDR3 coding sequence is TGTGCCAGTAAAGGGGGCTACACCTACGAGCAGTACTTC. Amino acid sequence: CASKGGYTYEQYF.

This clonotype was picked up a small number of times. The chain links TRBV7-9 to TRBJ2-5; D is undetermined. The CDR3 is 12 amino acids. Germline loops: CDR1 SEHNR, CDR2 FQNEAQ (reference sequence). Trimming removed 8 bases at V and 6 bases at J, with 13 bases between. This CDR3 reads CASGHSGKTQYF. In DNA form, the CDR3 reads TGTGCCAGCGGGCATTCTGGAAAGACCCAGTACTTC.